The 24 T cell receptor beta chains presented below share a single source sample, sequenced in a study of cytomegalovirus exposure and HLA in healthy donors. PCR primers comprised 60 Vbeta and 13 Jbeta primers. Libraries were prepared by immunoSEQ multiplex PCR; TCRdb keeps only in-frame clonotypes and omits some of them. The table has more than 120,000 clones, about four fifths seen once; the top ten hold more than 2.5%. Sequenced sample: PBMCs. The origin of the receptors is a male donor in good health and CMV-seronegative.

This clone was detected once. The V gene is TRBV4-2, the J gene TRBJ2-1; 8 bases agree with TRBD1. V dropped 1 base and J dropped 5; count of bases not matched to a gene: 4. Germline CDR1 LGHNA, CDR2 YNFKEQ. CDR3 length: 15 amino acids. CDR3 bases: TGTGCCAGCAGCCAAGGTGGGGACAGGAACAATGAGCAGTTCTTC. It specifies CASSQGGDRNNEQFF.

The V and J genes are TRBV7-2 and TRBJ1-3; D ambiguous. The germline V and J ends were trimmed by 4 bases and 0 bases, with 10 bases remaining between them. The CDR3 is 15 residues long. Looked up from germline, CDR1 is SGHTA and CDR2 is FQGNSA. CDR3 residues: CASSSSVFSGNTIYF. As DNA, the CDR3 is TGTGCCAGCAGCTCCAGTGTTTTCTCTGGAAACACCATATATTTT.

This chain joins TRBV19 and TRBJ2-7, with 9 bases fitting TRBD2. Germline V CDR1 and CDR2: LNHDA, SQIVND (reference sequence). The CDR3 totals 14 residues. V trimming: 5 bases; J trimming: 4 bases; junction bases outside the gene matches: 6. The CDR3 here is CASSWREGLYEQYF. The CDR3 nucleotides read TGTGCCAGTAGTTGGCGGGAGGGCCTATACGAGCAGTACTTC.

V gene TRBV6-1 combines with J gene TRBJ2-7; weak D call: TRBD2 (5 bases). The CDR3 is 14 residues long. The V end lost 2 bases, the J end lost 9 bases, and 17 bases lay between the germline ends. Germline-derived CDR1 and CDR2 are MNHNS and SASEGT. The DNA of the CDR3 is TGTGCCAGCAGTGAAAACAGCGAGGGAATGGGGCAGTACTTC. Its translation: CASSENSEGMGQYF.

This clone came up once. Written as DNA, the CDR3 is TGTGCCAGCAGTACAGGGTTCGGAGCAGATACGCAGTATTTT. Translation gives CASSTGFGADTQYF. This rearrangement joins TRBV27 to TRBJ2-3; D is perhaps TRBD1 (6 bases). V was trimmed by 5 bases and J by 4 bases, leaving 13 bases between them. CDR1 and CDR2 from the germline V gene are MNHEY and SMNVEV (reference sequence). The CDR3 spans 14 residues.

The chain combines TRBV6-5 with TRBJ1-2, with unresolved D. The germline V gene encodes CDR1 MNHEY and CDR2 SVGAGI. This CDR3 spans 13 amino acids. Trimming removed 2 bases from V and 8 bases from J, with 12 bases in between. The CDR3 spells CASSYGGRGGYTF. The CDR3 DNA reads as TGTGCCAGCAGTTACGGTGGGAGAGGAGGCTACACCTTC.

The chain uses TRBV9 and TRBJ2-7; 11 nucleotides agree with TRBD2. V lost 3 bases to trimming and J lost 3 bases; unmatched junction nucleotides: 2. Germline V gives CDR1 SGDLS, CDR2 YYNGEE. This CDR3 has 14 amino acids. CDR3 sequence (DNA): TGTGCCAGCAGCGCTACTAGCGGGAGCTACGAGCAGTACTTC. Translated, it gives CASSATSGSYEQYF.

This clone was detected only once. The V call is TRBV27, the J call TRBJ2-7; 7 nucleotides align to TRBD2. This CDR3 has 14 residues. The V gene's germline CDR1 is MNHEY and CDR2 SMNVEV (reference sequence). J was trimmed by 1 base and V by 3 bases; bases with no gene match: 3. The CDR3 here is CASSFAAGSYEQYF. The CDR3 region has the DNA TGTGCCAGCAGTTTCGCAGCGGGGTCCTACGAGCAGTACTTC.

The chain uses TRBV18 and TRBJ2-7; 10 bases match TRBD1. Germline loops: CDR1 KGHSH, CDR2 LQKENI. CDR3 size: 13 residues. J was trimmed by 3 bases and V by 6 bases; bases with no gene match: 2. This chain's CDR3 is CASSGQGIYEQYF. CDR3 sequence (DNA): TGTGCCAGCTCGGGACAGGGGATCTACGAGCAGTACTTC.

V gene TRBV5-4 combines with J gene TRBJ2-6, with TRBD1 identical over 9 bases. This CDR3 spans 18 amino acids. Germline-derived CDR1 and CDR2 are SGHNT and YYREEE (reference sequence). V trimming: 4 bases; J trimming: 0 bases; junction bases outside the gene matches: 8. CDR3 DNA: TGTGCCAGCAGCACGGGACAGGGTTTACCCTCTGGGGCCAACGTCCTGACTTTC. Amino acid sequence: CASSTGQGLPSGANVLTF.

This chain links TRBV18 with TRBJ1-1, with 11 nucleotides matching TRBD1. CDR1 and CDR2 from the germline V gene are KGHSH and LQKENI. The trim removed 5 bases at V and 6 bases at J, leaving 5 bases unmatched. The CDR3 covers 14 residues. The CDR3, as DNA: TGTGCCAGCTCAACGGAGGACAGGGGGCCTGAAGCTTTCTTT. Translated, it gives CASSTEDRGPEAFF.

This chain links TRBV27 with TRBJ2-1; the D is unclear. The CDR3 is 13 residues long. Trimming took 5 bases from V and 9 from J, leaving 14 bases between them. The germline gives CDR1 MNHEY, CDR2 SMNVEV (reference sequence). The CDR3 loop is CASSHPGLCEQFF. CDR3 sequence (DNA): TGTGCCAGCAGTCACCCTGGCTTGTGTGAGCAGTTCTTC.

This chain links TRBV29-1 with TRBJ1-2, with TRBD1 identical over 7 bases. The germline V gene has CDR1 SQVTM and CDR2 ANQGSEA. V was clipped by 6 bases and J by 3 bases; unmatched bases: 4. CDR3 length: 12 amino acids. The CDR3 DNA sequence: TGCAGCGTGGGGCAGGGGGACTATGGCTACACCTTC. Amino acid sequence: CSVGQGDYGYTF.

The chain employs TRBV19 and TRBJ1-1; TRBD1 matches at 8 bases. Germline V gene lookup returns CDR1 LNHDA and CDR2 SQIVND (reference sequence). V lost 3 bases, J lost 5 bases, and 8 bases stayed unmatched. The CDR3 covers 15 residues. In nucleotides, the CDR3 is TGTGCCAGTAGTATCGGGACAGGTCTAAGGACTGAAGCTTTCTTT. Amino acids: CASSIGTGLRTEAFF.

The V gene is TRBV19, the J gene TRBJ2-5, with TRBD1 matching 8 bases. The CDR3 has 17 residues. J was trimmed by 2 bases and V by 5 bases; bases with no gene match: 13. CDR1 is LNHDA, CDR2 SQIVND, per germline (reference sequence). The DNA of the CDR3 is TGTGCCAGTAGTGATCGACAGGGGCGAAAGGAACAAGAGACCCAGTACTTC. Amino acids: CASSDRQGRKEQETQYF. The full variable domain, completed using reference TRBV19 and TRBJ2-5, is DGGITQSPKYLFRKEGQNVTLSCEQNLNHDAMYWYRQDPGQGLRLIYYSQIVNDFQKGDIAEGYSVSREKKESFPLTVTSAQKNPTAFYLCASSDRQGRKEQETQYFGPGTRLLVL.

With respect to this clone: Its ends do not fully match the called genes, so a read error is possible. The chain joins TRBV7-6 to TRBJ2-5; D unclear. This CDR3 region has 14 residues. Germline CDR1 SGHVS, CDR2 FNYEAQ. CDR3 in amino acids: CASSLGPPQETQYF. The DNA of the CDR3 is TGTGCCAGCAGTTTAGGGCCCCCCCAAGAGACCCAGTACTTC.

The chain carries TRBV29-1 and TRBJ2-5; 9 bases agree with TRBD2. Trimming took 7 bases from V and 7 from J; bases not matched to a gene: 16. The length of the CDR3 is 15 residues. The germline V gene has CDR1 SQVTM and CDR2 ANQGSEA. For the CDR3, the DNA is TGCAGCGGAGGAGTTGTGGCGGGAGGGCCCGGGACCCAGTACTTC. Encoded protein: CSGGVVAGGPGTQYF.

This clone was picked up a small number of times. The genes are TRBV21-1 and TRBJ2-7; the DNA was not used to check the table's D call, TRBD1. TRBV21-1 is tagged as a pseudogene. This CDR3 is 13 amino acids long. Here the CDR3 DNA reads TGTGCCAGCAGCAATGAGGACAGGGACGAGCAGTACTTC. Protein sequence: CASSNEDRDEQYF.

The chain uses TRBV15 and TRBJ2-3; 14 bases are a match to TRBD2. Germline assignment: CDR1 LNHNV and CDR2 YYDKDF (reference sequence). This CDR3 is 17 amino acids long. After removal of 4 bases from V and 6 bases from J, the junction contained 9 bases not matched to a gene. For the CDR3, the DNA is TGTGCCACCAGCACCGGGACTAGCGGGAGCGGGTCTGATACGCAGTATTTT. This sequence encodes CATSTGTSGSGSDTQYF.

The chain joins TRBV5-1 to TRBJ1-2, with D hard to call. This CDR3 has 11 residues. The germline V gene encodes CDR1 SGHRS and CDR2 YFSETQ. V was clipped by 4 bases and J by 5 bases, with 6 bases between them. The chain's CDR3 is CASSPGYGYTF. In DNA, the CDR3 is TGCGCCAGCAGCCCGGGGTATGGCTACACCTTC.

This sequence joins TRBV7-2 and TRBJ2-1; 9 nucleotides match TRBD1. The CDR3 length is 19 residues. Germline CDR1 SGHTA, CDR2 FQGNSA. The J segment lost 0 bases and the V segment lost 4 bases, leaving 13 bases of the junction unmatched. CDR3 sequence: CASSYGPPGQGSSYNEQFF. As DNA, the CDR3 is TGTGCCAGCAGCTACGGACCGCCGGGACAGGGTAGCTCCTACAATGAGCAGTTCTTC. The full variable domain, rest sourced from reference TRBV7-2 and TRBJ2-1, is GAGVSQSPSNKVTEKGKDVELRCDPISGHTALYWYRQSLGQGLEFLIYFQGNSAPDKSGLPSDRFSAERTGGSVSTLTIQRTQQEDSAVYLCASSYGPPGQGSSYNEQFFGPGTRLTVL.

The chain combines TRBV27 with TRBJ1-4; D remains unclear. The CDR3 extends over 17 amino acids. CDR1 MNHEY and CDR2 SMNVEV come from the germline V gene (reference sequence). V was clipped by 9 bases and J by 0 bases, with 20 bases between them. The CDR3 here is CASGIQAYIATNEKLFF. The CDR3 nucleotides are TGTGCCAGTGGTATCCAGGCTTATATCGCAACTAATGAAAAACTGTTTTTT.

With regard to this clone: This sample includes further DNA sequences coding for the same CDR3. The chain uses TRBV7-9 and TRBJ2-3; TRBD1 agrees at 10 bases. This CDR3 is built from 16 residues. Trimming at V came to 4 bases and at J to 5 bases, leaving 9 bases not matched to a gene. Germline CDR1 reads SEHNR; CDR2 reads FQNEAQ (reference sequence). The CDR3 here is CASSSGDRGLGDTQYF. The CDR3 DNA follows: TGTGCCAGCAGCTCTGGAGACAGGGGGCTGGGAGATACGCAGTATTTT.

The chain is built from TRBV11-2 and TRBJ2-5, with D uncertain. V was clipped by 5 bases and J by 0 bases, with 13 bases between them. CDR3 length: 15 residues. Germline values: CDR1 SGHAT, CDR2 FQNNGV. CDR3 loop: CASSARSDNQETQYF. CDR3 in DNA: TGTGCCAGCAGCGCCCGGTCCGACAACCAAGAGACCCAGTACTTC.